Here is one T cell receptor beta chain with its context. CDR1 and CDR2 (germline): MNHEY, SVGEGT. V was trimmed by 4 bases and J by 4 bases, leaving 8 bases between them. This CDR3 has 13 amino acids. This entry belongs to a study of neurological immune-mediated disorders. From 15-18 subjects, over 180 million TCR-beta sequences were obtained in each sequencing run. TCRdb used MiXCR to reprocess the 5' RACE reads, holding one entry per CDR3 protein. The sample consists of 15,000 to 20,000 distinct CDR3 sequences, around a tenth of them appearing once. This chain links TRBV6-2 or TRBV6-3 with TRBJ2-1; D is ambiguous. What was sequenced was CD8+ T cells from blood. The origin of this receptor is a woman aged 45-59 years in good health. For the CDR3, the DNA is TGTGCCAGCAGTTTCAACTCATACAATGAGCAGTTCTTC. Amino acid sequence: CASSFNSYNEQFF.